A single sample is the source of the 18 T cell receptor beta chains below, sequenced in a study of blood T cells in healthy people across ages. The authors ran a second PCR of about 6 to 11 cycles using a sample-barcoded 5' primer and a J-beta primer mix. TCRdb re-analysed the 5' RACE reads in MiXCR, keeping a single row per CDR3 protein. Among 800,000 to 900,000 distinct CDR3 sequences listed, less than 80% were seen once. The sequenced sample consisted of blood. These TCRs come from a man aged 25-40 years in good health.

This clonotype was picked up a small number of times. This chain links TRBV11-1 with TRBJ2-7, with D possibly being TRBD1 (5 bases). V was pared by 2 bases and J by 1 base, with 9 bases between. The length of the CDR3 is 14 residues. CDR1 and CDR2 (germline): SGHAT, FQDESV (reference sequence). The CDR3 is CASSLSRVSYEQYF. CDR3 DNA sequence: TGTGCCAGCAGCTTATCCAGGGTATCCTACGAGCAGTACTTC.

The genes are TRBV7-9 and TRBJ2-5, with D perhaps matching TRBD1 or TRBD2 (5 bases each). V was shortened by 7 bases and J by 4 bases, with 10 bases between the two germline ends. The CDR3 covers 12 residues. From germline, CDR1 is SEHNR and CDR2 FQNEAQ (reference sequence). DNA of the CDR3: TGTGCCAGCAAGGCAGGGAGAGAGACCCAGTACTTC. This encodes CASKAGRETQYF. Full variable domain (outside the CDR3, taken from reference TRBV7-9 and TRBJ2-5): DTGVSQNPRHKITKRGQNVTFRCDPISEHNRLYWYRQTLGQGPEFLTYFQNEAQLEKSRLLSDRFSAERPKGSFSTLEIQRTEQGDSAMYLCASKAGRETQYFGPGTRLLVL.

The rearrangement joins TRBV10-3 to TRBJ2-6, with 9 bases identical to TRBD1. The CDR3 runs 17 residues. V was pared by 4 bases and J by 0 bases, with 4 bases of the junction left unmatched. Germline CDR1 reads ENHRY; CDR2 reads SYGVKD. This chain's CDR3 is CAISGGTGNSGANVLTF. The CDR3 region has the DNA TGTGCCATCAGTGGTGGGACAGGGAACTCTGGGGCCAACGTCCTGACTTTC.

In this sample, this clonotype turned up a few times. This chain joins TRBV29-1 and TRBJ1-1; no clear D. Per germline, CDR1 SQVTM and CDR2 ANQGSEA. This CDR3 has 14 residues. V lost 2 bases and J 0 bases, leaving 10 bases between the germline ends. In DNA, the CDR3 is TGCAGCGTTGAATGGGTTCGAATGAACACTGAAGCTTTCTTT. Its translation is CSVEWVRMNTEAFF.

This sequence joins TRBV4-3 and TRBJ2-3; 8 nucleotides agree with TRBD2. With V trimmed by 0 bases and J by 4 bases, 6 bases remained unmatched. Germline V gives CDR1 LGHNA, CDR2 YSLEER. CDR3 length: 16 amino acids. CDR3 loop: CASSQEGTGGPDTQYF. DNA for the CDR3: TGCGCCAGCAGCCAAGAGGGAACGGGGGGGCCAGATACGCAGTATTTT.

V is TRBV19 and J is TRBJ2-3; 7 nucleotides match TRBD2. The ends lost 6 bases at V and 4 bases at J; junction bases unmatched: 4. There are 13 residues in the CDR3. Per germline, CDR1 LNHDA and CDR2 SQIVND (reference sequence). The CDR3 DNA is TGTGCCAGTAGCGGGACTAAGGCAGATACGCAGTATTTT. This codes for CASSGTKADTQYF.

This clonotype was picked up a small number of times. DNA for the CDR3: TGTGCCAGCAGTGAAGAAAACATTCAGTACTTC. Encoded protein: CASSEENIQYF. The chain employs TRBV2 and TRBJ2-4; D call uncertain. The germline gives CDR1 SNHLY, CDR2 FYNNEI. The length of the CDR3 is 11 residues. Trimming took 1 base from V and 5 from J, leaving 0 bases between them. Combining the CDR3 with reference TRBV2 and TRBJ2-4 gives the whole variable domain EPEVTQTPSHQVTQMGQEVILRCVPISNHLYFYWYRQILGQKVEFLVSFYNNEISEKSEIFDDQFSVERPDGSNFTLKIRSTKLEDSAMYFCASSEENIQYFGAGTRLSVL.

This chain connects TRBV20-1 to TRBJ2-7; TRBD1 matches at 8 bases. The CDR3 is 17 residues long. The germline V gene has CDR1 DFQATT and CDR2 SNEGSKA (reference sequence). Unmatched junction bases numbered 12, after V lost 0 bases and J lost 2 bases. CDR3 amino acids: CSARDWGTGGYPYEQYF. Here the CDR3 DNA reads TGCAGTGCTAGAGACTGGGGGACAGGAGGCTATCCCTACGAGCAGTACTTC.

This sequence joins TRBV6-2 or TRBV6-3 and TRBJ2-2, with D perhaps being TRBD1 or TRBD2 (6 bases each). CDR3 length: 15 residues. CDR1 and CDR2 (germline): MNHEY, SVGEGT. Trimming removed 6 bases at V and 3 bases at J, with 14 bases between. Here the CDR3 DNA reads TGTGCCAGCAGCTACCTAAGGGGGGACACCGGGGAGCTGTTTTTT. Its protein product is CASSYLRGDTGELFF.

J is TRBJ2-1 and V is TRBV12-3 or TRBV12-4; 7 nucleotides agree with TRBD2. The junction had 8 bases not matched to a gene; V was cut back by 0 bases and J by 15 bases. The length of the CDR3 is 13 residues. The CDR3 loop is CASSLAPTSDRFF. The CDR3 coding sequence is TGTGCCAGCAGTTTAGCCCCCACTAGCGATCGGTTCTTC.

The V gene is TRBV5-5, the J gene TRBJ1-1; D not certain. From germline, CDR1 is SGHKS and CDR2 YYEKEE (reference sequence). CDR3 size: 14 residues. Trimming removed 0 bases at V and 5 bases at J, with 11 bases between. The CDR3 protein is CASSLDGGRTEAFF. Here the CDR3 DNA reads TGTGCCAGCAGCTTGGATGGAGGTCGGACTGAAGCTTTCTTT.

This chain connects TRBV6-2 or TRBV6-3 to TRBJ2-1; TRBD2 agrees at 7 bases. The CDR3 covers 17 residues. The germline gives CDR1 MNHEY, CDR2 SVGEGT. Trimming at V came to 4 bases and at J to 6 bases, leaving 15 bases not matched to a gene. The CDR3, as DNA: TGTGCCAGCAGTTTTGAGGGTAGTGGGAGGGATCTCAATGAGCAGTTCTTC. Its protein is CASSFEGSGRDLNEQFF.

The rearrangement uses TRBV27 and TRBJ2-1; the match to TRBD1 covers 12 bases. The V and J ends lost 7 bases and 2 bases, in that order; junction bases with no gene match: 3. Germline CDR1 reads MNHEY; CDR2 reads SMNVEV (reference sequence). The CDR3 loop spans 15 amino acids. CDR3 sequence (DNA): TGTGCCAGCAAGGGGACAGGGGGCCCCTACAATGAGCAGTTCTTC. Translation: CASKGTGGPYNEQFF.

The chain employs TRBV7-2 and TRBJ2-1; 11 positions match TRBD1. J lost 4 bases, V lost 7 bases, and 6 bases had no gene match. The CDR3 is 15 residues long. From germline, CDR1 is SGHTA and CDR2 FQGNSA. As DNA, the CDR3 is TGTGCCAGCAAATCCGGGACAGGGGGTTACAATGAGCAGTTCTTC. The encoded protein is CASKSGTGGYNEQFF.

The genes are TRBV6-1 and TRBJ2-7; maybe TRBD1 (5 bases). Trimming pared 7 bases from V and 1 base from J, leaving 17 bases between. This CDR3 is 15 amino acids long. The V gene's germline CDR1 is MNHNS and CDR2 SASEGT. CDR3: CASMMTASNSYEQYF. The CDR3 DNA follows: TGTGCCAGCATGATGACAGCCTCAAATTCCTACGAGCAGTACTTC.

The chain recombines TRBV7-9 with TRBJ2-5; TRBD1 might be the D (6 bases). The J call is doubtful: the DNA matches TRBJ2-7 better. The CDR3 extends over 14 amino acids. The germline V gene has CDR1 SEHNR and CDR2 FQNEAQ (reference sequence). As DNA, the CDR3 is TGTGCCAGCAGCTTAATCGGACAGACCTACGAGCAGTACTTC. It translates to CASSLIGQTYEQYF.

In the case of this clonotype: At one end the junction does not follow the germline gene, possibly because of a read error. The V gene is TRBV7-9, the J gene TRBJ2-6; no reliable D call. The CDR3 is 14 amino acids. CDR1 is SEHNR, CDR2 FQNEAQ, per germline (reference sequence). CDR3 region: CSGGSLSGANVLTF. In DNA form, the CDR3 reads TGCTCGGGTGGCAGCCTCTCTGGGGCCAACGTCCTGACTTTC.

The chain recombines TRBV20-1 with TRBJ2-7; 10 bases are shared with TRBD1. Germline-derived CDR1 and CDR2 are DFQATT and SNEGSKA (reference sequence). The CDR3 runs to 14 residues. The V gene end was trimmed by 2 bases and the J gene end by 3 bases; junction bases not matched to a gene: 4. The CDR3 nucleotides read TGCAGTGCTAGACCGACAGGGGGCTACTACGAGCAGTACTTC. Protein: CSARPTGGYYEQYF.